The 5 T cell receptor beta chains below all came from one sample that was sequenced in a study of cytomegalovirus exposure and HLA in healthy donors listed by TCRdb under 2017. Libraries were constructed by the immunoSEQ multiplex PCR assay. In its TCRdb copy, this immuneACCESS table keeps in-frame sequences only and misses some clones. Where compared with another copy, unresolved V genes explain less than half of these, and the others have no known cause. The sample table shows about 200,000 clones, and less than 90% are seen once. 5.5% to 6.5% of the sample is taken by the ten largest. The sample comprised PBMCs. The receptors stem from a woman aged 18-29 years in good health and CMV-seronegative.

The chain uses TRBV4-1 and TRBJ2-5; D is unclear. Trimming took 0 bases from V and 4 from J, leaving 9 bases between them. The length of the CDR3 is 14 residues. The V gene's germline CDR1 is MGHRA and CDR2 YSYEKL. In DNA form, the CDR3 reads TGCGCCAGCAGCCAAGATTGGATGGCAGAGACCCAGTACTTC. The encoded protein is CASSQDWMAETQYF.

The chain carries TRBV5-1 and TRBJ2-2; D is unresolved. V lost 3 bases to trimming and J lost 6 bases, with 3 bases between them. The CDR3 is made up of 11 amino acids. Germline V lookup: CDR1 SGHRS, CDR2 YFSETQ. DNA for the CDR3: TGCGCCAGCAGCTATTCCGGGGAGCTGTTTTTT. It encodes CASSYSGELFF.

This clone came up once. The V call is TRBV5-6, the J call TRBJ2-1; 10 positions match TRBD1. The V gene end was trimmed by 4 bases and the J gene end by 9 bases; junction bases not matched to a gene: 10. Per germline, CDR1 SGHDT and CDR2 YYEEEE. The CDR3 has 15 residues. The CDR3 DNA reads TGTGCCAGCAGCCCCCGGGACAGGGGTTTCGTTGAGCAGTTCTTC. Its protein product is CASSPRDRGFVEQFF.

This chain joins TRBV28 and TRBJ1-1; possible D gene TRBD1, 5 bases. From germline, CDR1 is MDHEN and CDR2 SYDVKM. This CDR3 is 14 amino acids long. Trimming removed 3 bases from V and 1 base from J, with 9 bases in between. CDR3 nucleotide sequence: TGTGCCAGCAGTTTGGCCAGGGCGAACACTGAAGCTTTCTTT. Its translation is CASSLARANTEAFF.

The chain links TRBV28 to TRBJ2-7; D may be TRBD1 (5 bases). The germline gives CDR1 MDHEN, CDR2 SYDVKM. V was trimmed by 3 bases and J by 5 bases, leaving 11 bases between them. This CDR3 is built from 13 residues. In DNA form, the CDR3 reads TGTGCCAGCAGTTTCAGGGTAGGGGACGAGCAGTACTTC. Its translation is CASSFRVGDEQYF.